The sequence of this T cell receptor beta chain was determined in a study of STAT5B mutations in CD4+ large granular lymphocyte leukemia. Study results and caveats: Top patient clones used TRBV06 genes more often: 8/27 versus 2/35 in controls. Without HLA matching, higher CD4+ than CD8+ T-LGLL clonality could reflect small sample size. Patient CD4-sorted repertoires looked more clonal than healthy CD4+ repertoires, even without putative leukemic clones.

TCRdb keeps only in-frame clones here, not all; method: immunoSEQ multiplex PCR. The top ten clones hold approximately 0.32% of a sample with about 26,000 clones, approximately 80% of them seen once. Regarding this clone: Its antigen is currently unknown. Compared with germline, one end of the junction differs, possibly owing to a read error.

Germline-derived CDR1 and CDR2 are SSHAT and FNYEAQ (reference sequence). The CDR3 has 13 residues. This sequence joins TRBV7-7 and TRBJ2-3; D is unresolved. Source material: CD4+ T cells from blood buffy coats. This receptor was taken from a human donor in good health. CDR3 protein: CASSLLRQDTQYF. Here the CDR3 DNA reads TGTGCTAGCAGCTTACTGCGTCAAGATACGCAGTATTTT.